Presented here are 10 T cell receptor beta chains from one specimen sequenced in a study of cytomegalovirus exposure and HLA in healthy donors. Profiled with immunoSEQ multiplex PCR; TCRdb holds only in-frame clones, not every one. The data contain tens of thousands of clones, 85% to 95% of them seen just once; the ten biggest clones take up about 3.5%. Sequenced input: PBMCs. Source of these receptors: a man aged 18 to 29 in good health and CMV-seronegative.

The chain uses TRBV5-1 and TRBJ2-1; D is possibly TRBD2 (5 bases). The CDR3 spans 12 residues. The V and J ends lost 1 base and 8 bases respectively, with 7 bases between them. Germline V gene lookup returns CDR1 SGHRS and CDR2 YFSETQ. The CDR3 sequence is CASSLLSDEQFF. The CDR3 region has the DNA TGCGCCAGCAGCTTGCTTAGCGATGAGCAGTTCTTC. The full variable domain, its missing parts supplied by reference TRBV5-1 and TRBJ2-1, is KAGVTQTPRYLIKTRGQQVTLSCSPISGHRSVSWYQQTPGQGLQFLFEYFSETQRNKGNFPGRFSGRQFSNSRSEMNVSTLELGDSALYLCASSLLSDEQFFGPGTRLTVL.

The chain combines TRBV6-5 with TRBJ1-6; D may be TRBD1 (5 bases). V was pared by 0 bases and J by 12 bases, with 12 bases between. Germline V lookup: CDR1 MNHEY, CDR2 SVGAGI. This CDR3 is built from 14 residues. The DNA of the CDR3 is TGTGCCAGCAGTTACTCGACAGAATTTGAACCCCTCCACTTT. Its protein is CASSYSTEFEPLHF.

The V call is TRBV10-2, the J call TRBJ2-7; TRBD2 might be the D (6 bases). Germline V gene lookup returns CDR1 WSHSY and CDR2 SAAADI. The CDR3 extends over 12 amino acids. Trimming stripped 9 bases from V and 5 bases from J, with 14 bases between. CDR3 loop: CASGGEPDEQYF. In DNA, the CDR3 is TGCGCCAGTGGCGGGGAACCGGACGAGCAGTACTTC.

The chain has TRBV4-1 and TRBJ1-1; no clear D gene. From germline, CDR1 is MGHRA and CDR2 YSYEKL. The CDR3 spans 13 residues. V lost 4 bases to trimming and J lost 10 bases, with 16 bases between them. DNA of the CDR3: TGCGCCAGCAGCCTCGGGGAACTTGGGCCAGCTTTCTTT. The encoded protein is CASSLGELGPAFF.

V is TRBV19 and J is TRBJ1-1, with D maybe TRBD1 (5 bases). Germline lookup yields CDR1 LNHDA and CDR2 SQIVND (reference sequence). The CDR3 is made up of 13 amino acids. Trimming took 11 bases from V and 4 from J, leaving 17 bases between them. CDR3 sequence: CASRLTEATEAFF. The CDR3 DNA reads as TGTGCCTCACGGCTGACAGAAGCCACTGAAGCTTTCTTT.

The chain joins TRBV4-1 to TRBJ1-1, with D perhaps TRBD1 (6 bases). Germline assignment: CDR1 MGHRA and CDR2 YSYEKL. Trimming shortened V by 0 bases and J by 2 bases, and 16 bases separated the two germline ends. There are 17 residues in the CDR3. The CDR3 region is CASSQEGRGYGNTEAFF. CDR3 nucleotides: TGCGCCAGCAGCCAAGAGGGCAGGGGTTACGGAAACACTGAAGCTTTCTTT.

V usage is TRBV16 and J usage is TRBJ1-5; D might be TRBD1 (5 bases). V was cut by 3 bases and J by 8 bases, with 14 bases left in between. Germline CDR1 KGHSY, CDR2 FQNENV. The CDR3 consists of 14 residues. The CDR3 DNA reads TGTGCCAGCAGCCACAGGGTCTCGTTTGAGCCCCAGCATTTT. It specifies CASSHRVSFEPQHF.

The chain joins TRBV2 to TRBJ1-5, with D uncertain. Germline V lookup: CDR1 SNHLY, CDR2 FYNNEI. The CDR3 is made up of 12 amino acids. V lost 6 bases and J lost 6, with 9 bases in between. CDR3 sequence: CASSAPSQPQHF. For the CDR3, the DNA is TGTGCCAGCAGCGCACCTAGTCAGCCCCAGCATTTT.

The V and J genes are TRBV5-4 and TRBJ2-7; unclear D gene. Germline values: CDR1 SGHNT, CDR2 YYREEE (reference sequence). The CDR3 is 13 amino acids. V was cut by 2 bases and J by 1 base, with 7 bases left in between. As DNA, the CDR3 is TGTGCCAGCAGCTTTGGCGGTTCCTACGAGCAGTACTTC. This codes for CASSFGGSYEQYF.

V is TRBV7-6 and J is TRBJ1-1; tentative D call: TRBD1 (5 bases). V was clipped by 6 bases and J by 1 base, with 12 bases between them. CDR3 length equals 14 residues. The germline gives CDR1 SGHVS, CDR2 FNYEAQ. This CDR3 is CASSKDGANTEAFF. The CDR3 DNA follows: TGTGCCAGCAGTAAGGATGGGGCGAACACTGAAGCTTTCTTT. The full variable domain, rest sourced from reference TRBV7-6 and TRBJ1-1, is GAGVSQSPRYKVTKRGQDVALRCDPISGHVSLYWYRQALGQGPEFLTYFNYEAQQDKSGLPNDRFSAERPEGSISTLTIQRTEQRDSAMYRCASSKDGANTEAFFGQGTRLTVV.